Listed below are T cell receptor beta chains from one sample, sequenced in a study of T-cell memory formation after mild COVID-19. Each CDR3 protein gets one entry after TCRdb re-called the 5' RACE reads with MiXCR. The sample lists hundreds of thousands of distinct CDR3 sequences, about 20% seen once, with around 9.2% in the top ten. Sequences were obtained from PBMCs or a T cell subset sorted from them (not recorded which). Receptors were obtained from an adult woman who had mild COVID-19 (a few samples of this study predate the infection). Cell type and time point are not known. Each CDR3 is given with its conserved first and last residue. A D gene is named only where the DNA matches it firmly. Clone size appears in some rows only: once, few, many, or a class for an expanded clone.

clone size: few; D gene: NA; V gene: TRBV7-9; J gene: TRBJ1-1; CDR3 DNA: TGTGCCAGCAGCTTATTGGCGACTGAAGCTTTCTTT; CDR3 protein: CASSLLATEAFF
clone size: NA; D gene: NA; V gene: TRBV5-1; J gene: TRBJ2-5; CDR3 DNA: TGCGCCAGCAGCTTGCTGGAGAGACAGACCCAGTACTTC; CDR3 protein: CASSLLERQTQYF
clone size: NA; D gene: NA; V gene: TRBV6-5; J gene: TRBJ1-3; CDR3 DNA: TGTGCCAGCAGTCTCACCCGGCCAGGACCCAACTCTGGAAACACCATATATTTT; CDR3 protein: CASSLTRPGPNSGNTIYF
clone size: many; D gene: NA; V gene: TRBV20-1; J gene: TRBJ1-2; CDR3 DNA: TGCAGTGCCGCCGAGTGGCAGGCTCTAAACTATGGCTACACCTTC; CDR3 protein: CSAAEWQALNYGYTF
clone size: NA; D gene: NA; V gene: TRBV14; J gene: TRBJ2-7; CDR3 DNA: TGTGCCAGCAGCCAAGTTTGGGACCCAGCCTACGAGCAGTACTTC; CDR3 protein: CASSQVWDPAYEQYF
clone size: many; D gene: NA; V gene: TRBV12-3/TRBV12-4; J gene: TRBJ2-2; CDR3 DNA: TGTGCCAGCAGTTTAGTTGGCAGCGGGGAGCTGTTTTTT; CDR3 protein: CASSLVGSGELFF
clone size: few; D gene: TRBD2; V gene: TRBV7-2; J gene: TRBJ2-1; CDR3 DNA: TGTGCCAGCAGCTTCTCGGGAGGGGGGTCCTACAATGAGCAGTTCTTC; CDR3 protein: CASSFSGGGSYNEQFF
clone size: few; D gene: NA; V gene: TRBV3-1; J gene: TRBJ2-3; CDR3 DNA: TGTGCCAGCAGCCGACAACCGACAGATACGCAGTATTTT; CDR3 protein: CASSRQPTDTQYF
clone size: once; D gene: NA; V gene: TRBV7-9; J gene: TRBJ1-5; CDR3 DNA: TGTGCCAGCAGCCCGGGGGCCTCGGGAAGTAGGGAGGATGTGTCCGATCGGCATTTT; CDR3 protein: CASSPGASGSREDVSDRHF
clone size: few; D gene: NA; V gene: TRBV25-1; J gene: TRBJ2-7; CDR3 DNA: TGTGCCAGCAGTGACGAGCAGTACTTC; CDR3 protein: CASSDEQYF
clone size: few; D gene: NA; V gene: TRBV5-1; J gene: TRBJ1-1; CDR3 DNA: TGCGCCAGCAGGTCTGAGGTACCGAACACTGAAGCTTTCTTT; CDR3 protein: CASRSEVPNTEAFF
clone size: few; D gene: NA; V gene: TRBV14; J gene: TRBJ2-2; CDR3 DNA: TGTGCCAGCAGCCGCCAGTTGGAAACCGGGGAGCTGTTTTTT; CDR3 protein: CASSRQLETGELFF
clone size: many; D gene: TRBD2; V gene: TRBV30; J gene: TRBJ2-1; CDR3 DNA: TGTGCCTGGAGTGAAGAAGCCGGGACTAGCGGGTTCTATGAGCAGTTCTTC; CDR3 protein: CAWSEEAGTSGFYEQFF
clone size: NA; D gene: NA; V gene: TRBV13; J gene: TRBJ2-3; CDR3 DNA: TGTGCCAGCAGCCAGGGGGGCGGGATCCACACAGATACGCAGTATTTT; CDR3 protein: CASSQGGGIHTDTQYF
clone size: once; D gene: NA; V gene: TRBV25-1; J gene: TRBJ1-2; CDR3 DNA: TGTGCCAGCAGTGCCAAATCTAACTATGGCTACACCTTC; CDR3 protein: CASSAKSNYGYTF
clone size: few; D gene: NA; V gene: TRBV3-1; J gene: TRBJ2-2; CDR3 DNA: TGTGCCAGCAGCCACCTGGACGGGAAGAACACCGGGGAGCTGTTTTTT; CDR3 protein: CASSHLDGKNTGELFF
clone size: few; D gene: TRBD1; V gene: TRBV10-3; J gene: TRBJ2-5; CDR3 DNA: TGTGCCATCAGGCCCGGGACAGCTCAAGAGACCCAGTACTTC; CDR3 protein: CAIRPGTAQETQYF
clone size: NA; D gene: TRBD1; V gene: TRBV14; J gene: TRBJ1-1; CDR3 DNA: TGTGCCAGCAGCCGCTTCCCGGGACAGGGGAAAAAGGTGAACACTGAAGCTTTCTTT; CDR3 protein: CASSRFPGQGKKVNTEAFF
clone size: NA; D gene: NA; V gene: TRBV27; J gene: TRBJ2-1; CDR3 DNA: TGTGCCAGCAGTTCGTATGACAGTTACAATGAGCAGTTCTTC; CDR3 protein: CASSSYDSYNEQFF
clone size: NA; D gene: NA; V gene: TRBV27; J gene: TRBJ1-5; CDR3 DNA: TGTGCCAGCAGTTTATGGCAGGGCAATCAGCCCCAGCATTTT; CDR3 protein: CASSLWQGNQPQHF
clone size: NA; D gene: NA; V gene: TRBV4-3; J gene: TRBJ2-3; CDR3 DNA: TGCGCCAGCAGCCCTGGGCGTGATATCGGCTTCACAGATACGCAGTATTTT; CDR3 protein: CASSPGRDIGFTDTQYF
clone size: NA; D gene: TRBD1; V gene: TRBV7-9; J gene: TRBJ2-5; CDR3 DNA: TGTGCCAGCAGCTTAAGGGGGCGTTTTGAGACCCAGTACTTC; CDR3 protein: CASSLRGRFETQYF
clone size: NA; D gene: TRBD1; V gene: TRBV5-1; J gene: TRBJ2-7; CDR3 DNA: TGCGCCAGCAGGCTCAATCCGGGACAGACTTACGAGCAGTACTTC; CDR3 protein: CASRLNPGQTYEQYF
clone size: NA; D gene: NA; V gene: TRBV12-3/TRBV12-4; J gene: TRBJ1-2; CDR3 DNA: TGTGCCAGCAGTTCAACCCCGGACTACCGGGACACTCAGCGGGGCTACACCTTC; CDR3 protein: CASSSTPDYRDTQRGYTF
clone size: many; D gene: NA; V gene: TRBV7-2; J gene: TRBJ2-1; CDR3 DNA: TGTGCCAGCAGCTTAGCGGGGGGTGTTAGGTCTATGCCCCTAAATGAGCAGTTCTTC; CDR3 protein: CASSLAGGVRSMPLNEQFF
clone size: once; D gene: TRBD2; V gene: TRBV29-1; J gene: TRBJ2-3; CDR3 DNA: TGCAGCGTTGAGACTAGCGGGAGGGCCGATACGCAGTATTTT; CDR3 protein: CSVETSGRADTQYF
clone size: few; D gene: NA; V gene: TRBV7-3; J gene: TRBJ2-2; CDR3 DNA: TGTGCCAGCAGCCCGGTCAGTGGCACCGGGGAGCTGTTTTTT; CDR3 protein: CASSPVSGTGELFF
clone size: NA; D gene: NA; V gene: TRBV6-5; J gene: TRBJ1-1; CDR3 DNA: TGTGCCAGCAGTCCTGAACAGGGAAGGGGCACTGAAGCTTTCTTT; CDR3 protein: CASSPEQGRGTEAFF
clone size: NA; D gene: TRBD2; V gene: TRBV11-2; J gene: TRBJ2-7; CDR3 DNA: TGTGCCAGCAGCTTATTGCCGGGTACTAGCGGGAGTTACGAGCAGTACTTC; CDR3 protein: CASSLLPGTSGSYEQYF
clone size: NA; D gene: TRBD1; V gene: TRBV4-2; J gene: TRBJ2-2; CDR3 DNA: TGTGCCAGCAGCCCTCGGGACAGTGATAGGACCGGGGAGCTGTTTTTT; CDR3 protein: CASSPRDSDRTGELFF
clone size: NA; D gene: TRBD2; V gene: TRBV7-6; J gene: TRBJ2-7; CDR3 DNA: TGTGCCAGCAGCTCGGGACTAGCGGGTCCAGGGTACGAGCAGTACTTC; CDR3 protein: CASSSGLAGPGYEQYF
clone size: NA; D gene: NA; V gene: TRBV18; J gene: TRBJ1-1; CDR3 DNA: TGTGCCAGCTCACAGAAGGGAGGCGCTGAAGCTTTCTTT; CDR3 protein: CASSQKGGAEAFF
clone size: NA; D gene: TRBD1; V gene: TRBV6-2/TRBV6-3; J gene: TRBJ1-1; CDR3 DNA: TGTGCCAGCAGTTCCCCGGGACAGAAGAACACTGAAGCTTTCTTT; CDR3 protein: CASSSPGQKNTEAFF
clone size: NA; D gene: NA; V gene: TRBV6-2/TRBV6-3; J gene: TRBJ2-3; CDR3 DNA: TGTGCCAGCAGTTACTCGTTGACACCCGAGGTCCCAGATACGCAGTATTTT; CDR3 protein: CASSYSLTPEVPDTQYF
clone size: NA; D gene: TRBD2; V gene: TRBV5-1; J gene: TRBJ2-2; CDR3 DNA: TGCGCCAGCAGGGGACTAGCTACTCCCGGGGAGCTGTTTTTT; CDR3 protein: CASRGLATPGELFF
clone size: NA; D gene: NA; V gene: TRBV12-3/TRBV12-4; J gene: TRBJ2-7; CDR3 DNA: TGTGCCAGCGGGCCCGGGACTTCCCTCGAGCAGTACTTC; CDR3 protein: CASGPGTSLEQYF
clone size: NA; D gene: TRBD1; V gene: TRBV7-9; J gene: TRBJ1-1; CDR3 DNA: TGTGCCAGCAATGACAGGGACACTGAAGCTTTCTTT; CDR3 protein: CASNDRDTEAFF
clone size: NA; D gene: NA; V gene: TRBV7-9; J gene: TRBJ2-7; CDR3 DNA: TGTGCCAGCAGCGCCCCGGAGGGCCCGGTCGAGCAGTACTTC; CDR3 protein: CASSAPEGPVEQYF
clone size: few; D gene: TRBD1; V gene: TRBV24-1; J gene: TRBJ1-4; CDR3 DNA: TGTGCCACCAGTGACCCCCCCGGGGCAGGGGGGACTAATGAAAAACTGTTTTTT; CDR3 protein: CATSDPPGAGGTNEKLFF
clone size: many; D gene: TRBD2; V gene: TRBV5-1; J gene: TRBJ2-7; CDR3 DNA: TGCGCCAGCAGCGGATCGGGGGGGGCCTTCGAGCAGTACTTC; CDR3 protein: CASSGSGGAFEQYF
clone size: NA; D gene: NA; V gene: TRBV2; J gene: TRBJ2-7; CDR3 DNA: TGTGCCAGCAGGATGACGGTCTACGAGCAGTACTTC; CDR3 protein: CASRMTVYEQYF
clone size: few; D gene: NA; V gene: TRBV4-1; J gene: TRBJ1-2; CDR3 DNA: TGCGCCAGCAGCCACGCAGGGGATGGCTACACCTTC; CDR3 protein: CASSHAGDGYTF
clone size: few; D gene: NA; V gene: TRBV12-3/TRBV12-4; J gene: TRBJ1-5; CDR3 DNA: TGTGCCAGCAGCGGGACACAGAATCAGCCCCAGCATTTT; CDR3 protein: CASSGTQNQPQHF
clone size: few; D gene: TRBD1; V gene: TRBV27; J gene: TRBJ1-1; CDR3 DNA: TGTGCCAGCAGACGGGGACAGGGTTCCGGTCCAGCTTTCTTT; CDR3 protein: CASRRGQGSGPAFF
clone size: NA; D gene: TRBD2; V gene: TRBV24-1; J gene: TRBJ2-5; CDR3 DNA: TGTGCCACCAGTGAGGAGCGGGGGGAGATGAAGACCCAGTACTTC; CDR3 protein: CATSEERGEMKTQYF
clone size: few; D gene: NA; V gene: TRBV20-1; J gene: TRBJ2-6; CDR3 DNA: TGCAGTGTTCCGGACAGAAGCTCTGGGGCCAACGTCCTGACTTTC; CDR3 protein: CSVPDRSSGANVLTF
clone size: NA; D gene: NA; V gene: TRBV7-9; J gene: TRBJ2-1; CDR3 DNA: TGTGCCAGCAGCTTCCCTACAGGGAACAATGAGCAGTTCTTC; CDR3 protein: CASSFPTGNNEQFF
clone size: few; D gene: TRBD2; V gene: TRBV23-1; J gene: TRBJ2-2; CDR3 DNA: TGCGCCAGCAGTCAGAGGACTAGCGGGGGGAAGAACACCGGGGAGCTGTTTTTT; CDR3 protein: CASSQRTSGGKNTGELFF